Below, 9 T cell receptor beta chains from the same sample are listed, as sequenced in a study of blood T cells in healthy people across ages. Then a second PCR, running about 6 to 11 cycles, was carried out with a sample-barcoded 5' primer and a J-beta primer mix. MiXCR, applied by TCRdb to the 5' RACE reads, yields one record per CDR3 protein. The sample holds some 640,000 distinct CDR3 sequences, approximately 49% seen once. Sequencing was carried out using blood. These receptors originate from a woman aged 55-69 years in good health.

The chain employs TRBV7-9 and TRBJ2-6; 7 nucleotides match TRBD1. Germline trimming cut 4 bases from V and 0 bases from J; bases unmatched to any gene: 15. The germline V gene has CDR1 SEHNR and CDR2 FQNEAQ (reference sequence). The CDR3 consists of 20 residues. CDR3 in amino acids: CASSYTIDRVPTSGANVLTF. The CDR3 DNA sequence: TGTGCCAGCAGCTATACAATCGACAGGGTGCCAACCTCTGGGGCCAACGTCCTGACTTTC.

CDR3 coding DNA: TGCAGTGCTTGGCGGGGGAATCAGCCCCAGCATTTT. Protein product: CSAWRGNQPQHF. The chain uses TRBV20-1 and TRBJ1-5; possible D gene TRBD1, 5 bases. CDR1 DFQATT and CDR2 SNEGSKA come from the germline V gene (reference sequence). V gave up 5 bases and J gave up 4 bases, with 9 bases separating them. This CDR3 comprises 12 residues.

This clonotype has at least ten counts. This sequence joins TRBV3-1 and TRBJ2-1, with a tentative D call TRBD2 (7 bases). Germline V gene lookup returns CDR1 LGHDT and CDR2 YNNKEL (reference sequence). The CDR3 is 14 residues long. Trimming stripped 5 bases from V and 9 bases from J, with 17 bases between. CDR3 region: CASSSVQGRGEQFF. The CDR3 coding sequence is TGTGCCAGCAGCTCGGTTCAGGGGAGGGGTGAGCAGTTCTTC.

The rearrangement joins TRBV3-1 to TRBJ2-1, with 13 bases matching TRBD2. Trimming cost V 3 bases and J 6 bases; bases outside gene matches: 11. Germline assignment: CDR1 LGHDT and CDR2 YNNKEL (reference sequence). The CDR3 is made up of 18 amino acids. CDR3 in amino acids: CASSQSLAGGLIVNEQFF. In nucleotides, the CDR3 is TGTGCCAGCAGCCAGTCACTAGCGGGAGGGCTCATCGTCAATGAGCAGTTCTTC.

The chain recombines TRBV6-1 with TRBJ2-3, with a possible D match to TRBD1 (5 bases). The CDR3 is 15 amino acids. The germline CDR1 and CDR2 sequences are MNHNS and SASEGT. Trimming removed 2 bases at V and 0 bases at J, with 9 bases between. CDR3: CASSEQGFSTDTQYF. CDR3 sequence (DNA): TGTGCCAGCAGTGAACAGGGATTTAGCACAGATACGCAGTATTTT.

V is TRBV20-1 and J is TRBJ2-1, with D possibly matching TRBD2 (7 bases). Germline V gives CDR1 DFQATT, CDR2 SNEGSKA (reference sequence). This CDR3 is 16 amino acids long. V lost 6 bases to trimming and J lost 3 bases, with 21 bases between them. The CDR3 sequence: CSALGRGGVGYNEQFF. In nucleotides, the CDR3 is TGCAGTGCCCTTGGAAGGGGGGGAGTAGGCTACAATGAGCAGTTCTTC.

In this sample, this clonotype turned up a few times. The chain couples TRBV20-1 to TRBJ1-2; 9 nucleotides match TRBD1. Germline CDR1 reads DFQATT; CDR2 reads SNEGSKA (reference sequence). The CDR3 spans 13 residues. V trimming: 6 bases; J trimming: 4 bases; junction bases outside the gene matches: 6. Here the CDR3 reads CSAQQGATYGYTF. The DNA for the CDR3 is TGCAGTGCACAACAGGGGGCGACCTATGGCTACACCTTC.

This rearrangement joins TRBV19 to TRBJ2-5; 7 bases match TRBD2. The J call could be wrong; TRBJ2-7 is a better fit for the DNA end. From germline, CDR1 is LNHDA and CDR2 SQIVND (reference sequence). This CDR3 has 15 amino acids. CDR3: CASNPWTSCYYEQYF. The CDR3, as DNA: TGTGCCAGTAATCCCTGGACTAGTTGCTACTACGAGCAGTACTTC.

The J gene is TRBJ1-4, the V gene TRBV20-1; maybe TRBD1 (5 bases). Per germline, CDR1 DFQATT and CDR2 SNEGSKA (reference sequence). V lost 4 bases, J lost 6 bases, and 15 bases lay in between. The CDR3 loop spans 14 amino acids. For the CDR3, the DNA is TGCAGTGCTATCACTGAGAGGGGTGATGAAAAACTGTTTTTT. Its translation: CSAITERGDEKLFF.